The T cell receptor (beta chain) under discussion was sequenced for a study of shared clonotypes between healthy human individuals. With 3 bases removed from V and 9 bases from J, the gap between germline ends came to 18 bases. Germline V gives CDR1 WNHNN, CDR2 SYGVQD (reference sequence). The length of the CDR3 is 15 residues. The naive CD8 fraction comprised CD45RO-negative cells positively selected for CCR7 and excluded terminally differentiated effector memory CD45RA+ cells. Sequencing used immunoSEQ multiplex PCR; TCRdb keeps in-frame clones, though not all of them. Among about 2 million clones listed, approximately 94% were seen once.

This clonotype was sampled from a man aged 18 to 29 in good health. Sequenced material: naive CD8+ T cells sorted from blood. The chain links TRBV10-1 to TRBJ2-1, with TRBD2 as a possible D gene (5 bases). The CDR3 protein is CASSDSGIAAGEQFF. In DNA, the CDR3 is TGCGCCAGCAGTGACTCCGGCATCGCCGCGGGTGAGCAGTTCTTC.